The clone carrying this TCR beta chain was seen only a few times. Its antigen is currently unknown. This record comes from a study of beta chain features in type 1 diabetes. Whole-study context: Age, gender and cell yields were similar between patients and healthy donors.

This CDR3 contains 17 residues. V lost 5 bases and J 3 bases, leaving 22 bases between the germline ends. Germline V lookup: CDR1 SEHNR, CDR2 FQNEAQ (reference sequence). Whole-study results and caveats: Individuals with type 1 diabetes displayed fewer insertions and more deletions at VDJ junctions. Shorter TCRB CDR3s, moderately but significantly so, were found in Type 1 diabetes patients in all four CD4+ subsets.

Since all of the isolated RNA was reverse transcribed, expressed TCRB transcripts were what got sequenced. Some clones are missing from TCRdb's copy, which holds only in-frame ones; the method was immunoSEQ multiplex PCR. The sample holds 250,000 or so clones, around 14% seen once. Sequencing was done on a sample of naive CD4+ T cells from blood. The sequence came from a man aged 25 to 45 with type 1 diabetes. The genes are TRBV7-9 and TRBJ1-1, with TRBD1 as a possible D gene (6 bases). The CDR3 region has the DNA TGTGCCAGCAGCAATTTAAGGGACACTTTAACGGACACTGAAGCTTTCTTT. It is translated as CASSNLRDTLTDTEAFF.